Listed below are T cell receptor beta chains from one sample, sequenced in a study of shared clonotypes between healthy human individuals. Some clones are missing from TCRdb's copy, which holds only in-frame ones; the method was immunoSEQ multiplex PCR. The repertoire holds fewer than 850,000 clones, 95% to 97% seen once, with approximately 0.2% in the top ten. Input material: naive CD8+ T cells sorted from blood. All receptors derive from a man aged 25-40 years in good health. The CDR3 runs from the conserved cysteine through the conserved F or W. D genes are given only for firm matches. Clone sizes are given selectively: once, few, many, or a class where the clone is expanded.

j_call clone_size d_call v_call cdr3_aa cdr3_nt
TRBJ2-2 NA NA TRBV7-7 CASSLKGGGELFF TGTGCTAGCAGCTTAAAAGGGGGCGGGGAGCTGTTTTTT
TRBJ1-1 NA NA TRBV9 CASGVGNTEAFF TGTGCCAGCGGAGTAGGGAACACTGAAGCTTTCTTT
TRBJ2-7 NA TRBD1 TRBV29-1 CSSPMGTAYEQYF TGCAGCTCCCCCATGGGGACAGCCTACGAGCAGTACTTC
TRBJ2-7 NA NA TRBV27 CASSWTSPGSSYEQYF TGTGCCAGCAGTTGGACCTCACCGGGAAGCTCCTACGAGCAGTACTTC
TRBJ2-7 NA NA TRBV9 CASSAGGGPYEQYF TGTGCCAGCAGCGCGGGTGGCGGGCCGTACGAGCAGTACTTC
TRBJ1-5 NA NA TRBV6-5 CASSYSGLSSQPQHF TGTGCCAGCAGTTACTCGGGGCTGAGTAGTCAGCCCCAGCATTTT
TRBJ2-7 few NA TRBV5-1 CASSLRLGGYEQYF TGCGCCAGCAGCCTGCGACTAGGCGGATACGAGCAGTACTTC
TRBJ1-5 NA NA TRBV15 CATSIGGARQPQHF TGTGCCACCAGTATCGGCGGGGCACGGCAGCCCCAGCATTTT
TRBJ1-3 once NA TRBV18 CASSPPPGSGNTIYF TGTGCCAGCTCACCCCCGCCTGGCTCTGGAAACACCATATATTTT
TRBJ2-3 NA NA TRBV21-1 CASSKTTPLSTDTQYF TGTGCCAGCAGCAAGACGACACCCTTGAGCACAGATACGCAGTATTTT
TRBJ2-7 NA NA TRBV4-1 CASSQEIPYEQYF TGCGCCAGCAGCCAAGAGATACCCTACGAGCAGTACTTC
TRBJ1-4 NA NA TRBV7-2 CASSWGGSVNEKLFF TGTGCCAGCAGCTGGGGGGGAAGCGTAAATGAAAAACTGTTTTTT
TRBJ2-1 NA TRBD2 TRBV6-4 CASSDSSSGNNEQFF TGTGCCAGCAGTGACTCTTCTAGCGGCAACAATGAGCAGTTCTTC
TRBJ1-1 NA NA TRBV7-3 CASSESGYTEAFF TGTGCCAGCAGCGAAAGCGGGTACACTGAAGCTTTCTTT
TRBJ2-3 NA TRBD2 TRBV5-1 CASSLGLAGGGLGDTQYF TGCGCCAGCAGCCTGGGACTAGCGGGAGGAGGACTGGGGGATACGCAGTATTTT
TRBJ2-1 once TRBD2 TRBV5-1 CASSLTNSGRRRANEQFF TGCGCCAGCAGCTTGACTAATAGCGGGAGGAGACGTGCGAATGAGCAGTTCTTC
TRBJ2-2 NA NA TRBV5-1 CASSLEFQAAAGELFF TGCGCCAGCAGCTTGGAGTTTCAGGCGGCCGCCGGGGAGCTGTTTTTT
TRBJ2-3 NA NA TRBV18 CASSPGWTDTQYF TGTGCCAGCTCACCCGGGTGGACAGATACGCAGTATTTT
TRBJ2-7 once NA TRBV4-3 CASSQGEHSSYEQYF TGCGCCAGCAGCCAAGGGGAACACAGCTCCTACGAGCAGTACTTC
TRBJ2-2 NA TRBD1 TRBV2 CASTGGDHTGELFF TGTGCCAGCACAGGGGGCGATCACACCGGGGAGCTGTTTTTT
TRBJ2-6 NA NA TRBV15 CATSPSGVSGANVLTF TGTGCCACCAGCCCCTCAGGAGTGTCTGGGGCCAACGTCCTGACTTTC
TRBJ2-5 NA TRBD1 TRBV27 CASSQGANQETQYF TGTGCCAGCTCACAGGGGGCGAACCAAGAGACCCAGTACTTC
TRBJ1-1 NA NA TRBV7-9 CASSLWWNTEAFF TGTGCCAGCAGCTTGTGGTGGAACACTGAAGCTTTCTTT
TRBJ2-7 NA NA TRBV27 CASSLRGEDYEQYF TGTGCCAGCAGTTTGCGGGGTGAGGACTACGAGCAGTACTTC
TRBJ2-7 NA TRBD2 TRBV28 CASSPGLAGVLDEQYF TGTGCCAGCAGCCCGGGACTAGCGGGAGTATTGGACGAGCAGTACTTC
TRBJ2-3 NA TRBD1 TRBV29-1 CSVGWGQTGTQYF TGCAGCGTTGGGTGGGGACAGACCGGTACGCAGTATTTT
TRBJ1-1 NA NA TRBV4-1 CASSQSGTDSRGAFF TGCGCCAGCAGCCAGTCCGGGACGGACTCCCGGGGGGCTTTCTTT
TRBJ2-1 NA NA TRBV28 CASSGSYNEQFF TGTGCCAGCAGTGGATCCTACAATGAGCAGTTCTTC
TRBJ2-5 NA TRBD1 TRBV7-9 CASSPRRGQGKETQYF TGTGCCAGCAGCCCTAGGAGAGGACAGGGAAAAGAGACCCAGTACTTC
TRBJ1-5 NA NA TRBV7-9 CASSHLTGASGNQPQHF TGTGCCAGCAGCCATCTGACGGGGGCAAGTGGCAATCAGCCCCAGCATTTT
TRBJ2-1 NA TRBD2 TRBV7-9 CASSSTSGRAHSEQFF TGTGCCAGCAGCTCTACTAGCGGGAGGGCCCACAGTGAGCAGTTCTTC
TRBJ2-1 NA TRBD1 TRBV29-1 CSVGQGYNEQFF TGCAGCGTTGGACAGGGCTACAATGAGCAGTTCTTC
TRBJ2-7 NA TRBD1 TRBV19 CASSTETGAEQYF TGTGCCAGTAGTACCGAAACAGGGGCCGAGCAGTACTTC
TRBJ2-3 NA TRBD1 TRBV5-6 CASSFGQGLDTQYF TGTGCCAGCAGCTTCGGACAGGGGCTCGATACGCAGTATTTT
TRBJ2-1 NA NA TRBV10-1 CASSEGGGYNEQFF TGCGCCAGCAGTGAGGGGGGAGGCTACAATGAGCAGTTCTTC
TRBJ2-1 NA TRBD2 TRBV27 CASSFSGGSYNEQFF TGTGCCAGCAGTTTTTCGGGGGGGTCCTACAATGAGCAGTTCTTC
TRBJ2-7 NA TRBD1 TRBV27 CASRAGTGWYEQYF TGTGCCAGCCGCGCCGGGACAGGGTGGTACGAGCAGTACTTC
TRBJ1-1 NA NA TRBV29-1 CSVEPRGMNTEAFF TGCAGCGTTGAACCCAGGGGCATGAACACTGAAGCTTTCTTT
TRBJ2-3 NA NA TRBV7-2 CASSLWAETDTQYF TGTGCCAGCAGCTTATGGGCAGAAACAGATACGCAGTATTTT
TRBJ1-5 NA TRBD1 TRBV15 CATSTKRQGPKKNQPQHF TGTGCCACCAGCACGAAACGACAGGGCCCCAAAAAAAATCAGCCCCAGCATTTT
TRBJ2-1 NA NA TRBV11-3 CASSPGVQMISNEQFF TGTGCCAGCAGTCCAGGGGTACAGATGATCAGCAATGAGCAGTTCTTC
TRBJ2-1 NA TRBD1 TRBV6-5 CASSGRGLQFF TGTGCCAGCAGTGGAAGGGGGCTCCAGTTCTTC
TRBJ2-7 NA NA TRBV7-9 CASSLVRQTGFALEQYF TGTGCCAGCAGCTTAGTCCGGCAGACTGGGTTTGCGTTGGAGCAGTACTTC
TRBJ1-5 NA NA TRBV7-9 CASSLVEGEGSQHF TGTGCCAGCAGCTTAGTTGAGGGGGAGGGATCCCAGCATTTT
TRBJ2-7 NA NA TRBV7-9 CASSLVSSQPHEQYF TGTGCCAGCAGCCTCGTTTCCTCGCAGCCCCACGAGCAGTACTTC
TRBJ2-7 NA TRBD1 TRBV2 CASRLQGIAYEQYF TGTGCCAGCAGGTTACAGGGGATCGCCTACGAGCAGTACTTC
TRBJ2-1 NA TRBD2 TRBV5-4 CASSFSGSYNEQFF TGTGCCAGCAGCTTCAGCGGGAGCTACAATGAGCAGTTCTTC
TRBJ2-1 NA NA TRBV5-8 CASSLESSYNEQFF TGTGCCAGCAGCTTGGAAAGCTCCTACAATGAGCAGTTCTTC
TRBJ2-1 NA TRBD1 TRBV14 CASSPGQGKGRNEQFF TGTGCCAGCAGCCCGGGACAGGGGAAGGGCCGCAATGAGCAGTTCTTC
TRBJ2-1 NA NA TRBV13 CASSLSPAPYNEQFF TGTGCCAGCAGCTTATCTCCCGCCCCCTACAATGAGCAGTTCTTC
TRBJ2-7 NA NA TRBV19 CASSIDLGAEQYF TGTGCCAGTAGTATAGATTTGGGGGCCGAGCAGTATTTC
TRBJ2-7 NA TRBD1 TRBV27 CASSLSGQGVNEQYF TGTGCCAGCAGTTTATCGGGCCAGGGGGTAAACGAGCAGTACTTC
TRBJ2-1 NA NA TRBV7-9 CASSSSYGPEQFF TGTGCCAGCAGCTCGTCCTATGGACCTGAGCAGTTCTTC
TRBJ1-1 NA NA TRBV6-1 CASSDWGLFTEAFF TGTGCCAGCAGTGACTGGGGGCTGTTCACTGAAGCTTTCTTT
TRBJ1-2 NA TRBD1 TRBV4-3 CASSQDRDRFYGYTF TGCGCCAGCAGCCAAGATAGGGACAGATTCTATGGCTACACCTTC